There are many counts of the clone carrying this T cell receptor beta chain. No antigen is known for it. This entry is derived from a study of blood T cells in healthy people across ages. Study-wide points: Versus aged donors, long-lived donors had higher diversity and more naive CD4+ cells.

CDR3 size: 13 residues. The V segment lost 3 bases and the J segment 10 bases; nucleotides outside the gene matches: 6. Germline V gene lookup returns CDR1 SGDLS and CDR2 YYNGEE. Primed by a sample-barcoded 5' primer and a J-beta primer mix, a second PCR proceeded for 7 to 11 cycles. Every molecule of cDNA carried a tag from a template-switch adaptor with 12 random nucleotides. TCRdb itself ran the 5' RACE reads through MiXCR, one entry per CDR3 protein. The table records about 1.6 million distinct CDR3 sequences, 30% to 35% of them present only once. The specimen sequenced was blood. The chain joins TRBV9 to TRBJ2-1, with TRBD2 matching 8 bases. The TCR comes from a woman aged 25-40 years in good health. The chain's CDR3 is CASSALSGTEQFF. In DNA form, the CDR3 reads TGTGCCAGCAGCGCCCTTAGCGGGACGGAGCAGTTCTTC.